The following is a T cell receptor beta chain sequence with its context. The sample is drawn from a study of cytomegalovirus exposure and HLA in healthy donors. Germline loops: CDR1 SGHRS, CDR2 YFSETQ. The CDR3 is made up of 18 amino acids. The J segment lost 4 bases and the V segment lost 2 bases, leaving 14 bases of the junction unmatched. The PCR ran on 60 Vbeta and 13 Jbeta primers. Only in-frame clones appear in the TCRdb table, and some are missing; sequencing was by immunoSEQ multiplex PCR. The sample includes hundreds of thousands of clones, around 83% seen only once; the top ten take about 0.25%.

The chain recombines TRBV5-1 with TRBJ2-3, with 9 bases aligning to TRBD1. Sample: PBMCs. This receptor was taken from a girl aged 2 to 10 in good health and CMV-seronegative. The CDR3 region is CASSFETGGLALADTQYF. DNA of the CDR3: TGCGCCAGCAGCTTTGAAACAGGGGGCCTTGCTTTGGCAGATACGCAGTATTTT.